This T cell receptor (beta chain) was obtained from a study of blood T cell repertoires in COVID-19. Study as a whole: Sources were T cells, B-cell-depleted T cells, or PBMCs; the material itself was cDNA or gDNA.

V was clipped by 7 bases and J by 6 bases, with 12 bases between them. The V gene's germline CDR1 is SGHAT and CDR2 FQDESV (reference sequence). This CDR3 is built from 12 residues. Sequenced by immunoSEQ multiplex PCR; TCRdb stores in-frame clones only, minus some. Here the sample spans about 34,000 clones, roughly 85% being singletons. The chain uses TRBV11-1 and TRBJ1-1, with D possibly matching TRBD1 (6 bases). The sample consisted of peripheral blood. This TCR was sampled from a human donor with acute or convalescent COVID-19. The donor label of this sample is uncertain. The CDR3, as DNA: TGTGCCAGCAAAATACAGGGCTCTGAAGCTTTCTTT. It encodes CASKIQGSEAFF.